Listed here are 19 T cell receptor beta chains from one sample, sequenced in a study of cytomegalovirus exposure and HLA in healthy donors. PCR amplification relied on 60 Vbeta primers (plus 13 Jbeta primers). Sequencing used immunoSEQ multiplex PCR; TCRdb keeps in-frame clones, though not all of them. The table shows roughly 170,000 clones, with about 79% occurring only once. The sequencing input was PBMCs. The receptors originated from a girl aged 2 to 9 in good health and CMV-seropositive.

The chain uses TRBV19 and TRBJ2-1, with 9 bases matching TRBD1. V lost 1 base to trimming and J lost 4 bases; unmatched junction nucleotides: 5. Per the germline V gene, CDR1 is LNHDA and CDR2 is SQIVND (reference sequence). This CDR3 is built from 16 residues. As DNA, the CDR3 is TGTGCCAGTAGTATAGTGGGTGACAGGGGGTACAATGAGCAGTTCTTC. It is translated as CASSIVGDRGYNEQFF.

V is TRBV4-1 and J is TRBJ1-5, with unresolved D. V was clipped by 1 base and J by 6 bases, with 10 bases between them. This CDR3 spans 14 amino acids. Germline V lookup: CDR1 MGHRA, CDR2 YSYEKL. The CDR3 sequence is CASSQGERTQPQHF. The CDR3, as DNA: TGCGCCAGCAGCCAAGGGGAGAGAACTCAGCCCCAGCATTTT.

The CDR3 sequence: CASSPGGGQPQHF. The CDR3, as DNA: TGTGCCAGCAGCCCTGGGGGCGGACAGCCCCAGCATTTT. The chain joins TRBV28 to TRBJ1-5; tentative D call: TRBD1 (6 bases). V gave up 6 bases and J gave up 7 bases, with 13 bases separating them. There are 13 residues in the CDR3. The germline gives CDR1 MDHEN, CDR2 SYDVKM.

CDR3 amino acids: CASSLLAGDGDNEQFF. CDR3 sequence (DNA): TGCGCCAGCAGCCTACTAGCGGGAGACGGGGACAATGAGCAGTTCTTC. V gene TRBV4-1 combines with J gene TRBJ2-1; the match to TRBD2 covers 11 bases. Germline V gene sequence: CDR1 MGHRA, CDR2 YSYEKL. The length of the CDR3 is 16 residues. V trimming: 4 bases; J trimming: 5 bases; junction bases outside the gene matches: 7.

This clone was counted only a few times. The V and J genes are TRBV18 and TRBJ1-1; no definite D call. In germline, CDR1 is KGHSH, CDR2 LQKENI. The germline V and J ends were trimmed by 0 bases and 6 bases, with 11 bases remaining between them. CDR3 length: 14 residues. For the CDR3, the DNA is TGTGCCAGCTCACCACCAATGCCGAGGGCTGAAGCTTTCTTT. It is translated as CASSPPMPRAEAFF. Full variable domain (remainder filled in from reference TRBV18 and TRBJ1-1): NAGVMQNPRHLVRRRGQEARLRCSPMKGHSHVYWYRQLPEEGLKFMVYLQKENIIDESGMPKERFSAEFPKEGPSILRIQQVVRGDSAAYFCASSPPMPRAEAFFGQGTRLTVV.

V usage is TRBV2 and J usage is TRBJ2-7; no clear D gene. Germline V CDR1 and CDR2: SNHLY, FYNNEI. Trimming removed 11 bases at V and 1 base at J, with 24 bases between. This CDR3 spans 16 amino acids. The CDR3 here is CACLLQTPKRSYEQYF. The CDR3 coding sequence is TGTGCCTGCCTGTTGCAAACGCCTAAGCGATCCTACGAGCAGTACTTC.

The CDR3 DNA reads as TGTGCCAGCAGTTACGGGGGGGCGCGTGGAAACACCATATATTTT. This encodes CASSYGGARGNTIYF. This chain joins TRBV6-5 and TRBJ1-3; D may be TRBD1 (6 bases). The germline gives CDR1 MNHEY, CDR2 SVGAGI. Deletions cut 2 bases from V and 3 bases from J, with 11 bases between. The CDR3 has 15 amino acids.

V gene TRBV30 combines with J gene TRBJ1-5; TRBD1 matches 10 bases. The V segment lost 0 bases and the J segment 9 bases; nucleotides outside the gene matches: 8. The CDR3 is 15 residues long. Per germline, CDR1 GTSNPN and CDR2 SVGIG (reference sequence). CDR3 DNA: TGTGCCTGGAGTGTGCGCCGGGACAGGGGAACGCCCCAGCATTTT. Its translation: CAWSVRRDRGTPQHF. The full variable domain, in which reference TRBV30 and TRBJ1-5 provide the parts outside the CDR3, is SQTIHQWPATLVQPVGSPLSLECTVEGTSNPNLYWYRQAAGRGLQLLFYSVGIGQISSEVPQNLSASRPQDRQFILSSKKLLLSDSGFYLCAWSVRRDRGTPQHFGDGTRLSIL.

J is TRBJ2-2 and V is TRBV13, with D unclear. The V gene lost 4 bases and the J gene lost 7 bases, with 7 bases spanning the gap. The germline V gene has CDR1 PRHDT and CDR2 FYEKMQ (reference sequence). The CDR3 runs to 12 residues. The CDR3 reads CASSSRVGELFF. The CDR3 coding sequence is TGTGCCAGCAGCTCCCGGGTCGGGGAGCTGTTTTTT.

The CDR3 here is CASSSRQGEVSEAFF. The CDR3 DNA is TGTGCCAGCAGTTCACGACAGGGAGAGGTCTCTGAAGCTTTCTTT. This chain joins TRBV6-5 and TRBJ1-1; 7 positions match TRBD1. There are 15 residues in the CDR3. The trim removed 4 bases at V and 6 bases at J, leaving 11 bases unmatched. In germline, CDR1 is MNHEY, CDR2 SVGAGI.

The sample holds a few counts of this clone. The chain couples TRBV27 to TRBJ2-1, with D maybe TRBD2 (5 bases). The CDR3 is 15 amino acids. V was trimmed by 8 bases and J by 8 bases, leaving 22 bases between them. CDR1 and CDR2 from the germline V gene are MNHEY and SMNVEV (reference sequence). The CDR3 DNA is TGTGCCAGCGACTACCCCAGTGGGCTATGGGATGAGCAGTTCTTC. Translation gives CASDYPSGLWDEQFF.

The chain couples TRBV9 to TRBJ1-1, with TRBD1 as a possible D gene (5 bases). This CDR3 has 15 residues. Trimming left V 0 bases short and J 0 bases short, with 9 bases between. Germline CDR1 is SGDLS and CDR2 is YYNGEE. The CDR3 here is CASSVDAGLNTEAFF. The CDR3 DNA is TGTGCCAGCAGCGTAGATGCAGGGTTGAACACTGAAGCTTTCTTT.

The genes are TRBV4-1 and TRBJ1-2; tentatively, D is TRBD1 (5 bases). The V gene lost 0 bases and the J gene lost 8 bases, with 10 bases spanning the gap. The CDR3 sequence is 13 residues long. Looked up from germline, CDR1 is MGHRA and CDR2 is YSYEKL. CDR3 sequence (DNA): TGCGCCAGCAGCCAAGAGCCATCAGGGGGCTACACCTTC. Translation gives CASSQEPSGGYTF.

CDR3 region: CASSSRDRGISGGYTF. CDR3 in DNA: TGTGCCAGCAGCTCCCGGGACAGGGGTATTTCTGGTGGCTACACCTTC. The chain couples TRBV7-2 to TRBJ1-2, with 10 bases lining up with TRBD1. V lost 4 bases, J lost 7 bases, and 12 bases stayed unmatched. Germline loops: CDR1 SGHTA, CDR2 FQGNSA. This CDR3 is built from 16 residues.

Notes on this clone: The junction differs from germline at one of its ends, possibly a read error. The CDR3 DNA sequence: TGTGCCAGCAGTTTAGGGACAGTATCTGACTATGGCTACACCTTC. This translates into CASSLGTVSDYGYTF. This chain uses TRBV7-9 with TRBJ1-2; 7 bases match TRBD1. Germline V gene lookup returns CDR1 SEHNR and CDR2 FQNEAQ (reference sequence). The CDR3 sequence is 15 residues long.

This clone has a single count. V usage is TRBV12-5 and J usage is TRBJ2-4; D not resolved. Between the trimmed V and J ends, which lost 2 bases and 1 base, there was a span of 9 bases. The CDR3 runs 15 residues. Looked up from germline, CDR1 is LGHNT and CDR2 is FRNRAP. CDR3 nucleotides: TGTGCTAGTGGTTTGACAGACATTGCCAAAAACATTCAGTACTTC. Translating it yields CASGLTDIAKNIQYF.

The chain carries TRBV5-6 and TRBJ1-5, with D possibly TRBD1 on 5 matching bases. Per the germline V gene, CDR1 is SGHDT and CDR2 is YYEEEE. The V end lost 4 bases, the J end lost 5 bases, and 13 bases lay between the germline ends. The CDR3 covers 14 residues. CDR3 amino acids: CASSRTGGYQPQHF. In DNA form, the CDR3 reads TGTGCCAGCAGCCGAACGGGGGGGTATCAGCCCCAGCATTTT.

This chain connects TRBV5-1 to TRBJ1-2, with TRBD1 matching 9 bases. The germline gives CDR1 SGHRS, CDR2 YFSETQ. Trimming removed 0 bases from V and 8 bases from J; junction bases left unmatched: 14. This CDR3 region has 17 residues. The CDR3 loop reads CASSLVGDRDLPRGYTF. The DNA for the CDR3 is TGCGCCAGCAGCTTGGTAGGGGACAGGGATCTCCCGCGGGGCTACACCTTC.

The genes are TRBV14 and TRBJ1-1; TRBD1 is a possible D gene (6 bases). CDR1 and CDR2 (germline): SGHDN, FVKESK. Trimming shortened V by 6 bases and J by 2 bases, and 10 bases separated the two germline ends. The CDR3 sequence is 13 residues long. The CDR3 coding sequence is TGTGCCAGCAGTCAGGGGATAAACACTGAAGCTTTCTTT. Protein: CASSQGINTEAFF.